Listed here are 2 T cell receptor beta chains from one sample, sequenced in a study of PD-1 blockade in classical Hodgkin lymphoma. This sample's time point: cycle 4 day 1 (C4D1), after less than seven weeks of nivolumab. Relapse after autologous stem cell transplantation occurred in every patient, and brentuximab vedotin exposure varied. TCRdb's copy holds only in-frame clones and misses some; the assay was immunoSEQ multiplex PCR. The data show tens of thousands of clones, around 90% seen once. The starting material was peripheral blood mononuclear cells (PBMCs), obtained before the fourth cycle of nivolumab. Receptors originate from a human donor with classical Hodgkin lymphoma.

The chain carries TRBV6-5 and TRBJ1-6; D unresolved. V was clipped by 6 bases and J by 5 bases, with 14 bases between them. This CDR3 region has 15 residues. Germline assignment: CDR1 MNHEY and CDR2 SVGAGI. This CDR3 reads CASRGYTSDNSPLHF. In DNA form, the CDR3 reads TGTGCCAGCAGGGGGTACACCTCAGATAATTCACCCCTCCACTTT.

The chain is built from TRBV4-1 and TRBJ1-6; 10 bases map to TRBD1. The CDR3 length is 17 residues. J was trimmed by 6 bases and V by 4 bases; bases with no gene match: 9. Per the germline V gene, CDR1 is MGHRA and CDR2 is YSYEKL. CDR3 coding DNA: TGCGCCAGCAGCCGGGTTGGGTGGGACAGGGGTAATTCACCCCTCCACTTT. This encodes CASSRVGWDRGNSPLHF.